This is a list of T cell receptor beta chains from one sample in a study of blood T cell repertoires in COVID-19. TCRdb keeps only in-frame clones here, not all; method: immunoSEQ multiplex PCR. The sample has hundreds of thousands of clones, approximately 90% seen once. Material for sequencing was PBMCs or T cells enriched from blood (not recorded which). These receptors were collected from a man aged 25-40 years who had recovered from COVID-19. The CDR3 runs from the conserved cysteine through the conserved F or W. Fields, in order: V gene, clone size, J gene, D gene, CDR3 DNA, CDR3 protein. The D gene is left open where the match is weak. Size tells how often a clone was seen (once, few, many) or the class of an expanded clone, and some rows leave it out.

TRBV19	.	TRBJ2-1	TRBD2	TGTGCCAGTACCGATATCACTAGCGGGAACAATGAGCAGTTCTTC	CASTDITSGNNEQFF
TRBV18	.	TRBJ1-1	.	TGTGCCAGCTCACCGGCGGGAGGTGGGAACACTGAAGCTTTCTTT	CASSPAGGGNTEAFF
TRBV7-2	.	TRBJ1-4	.	TGTGCCAGCAGCTTAGGGCTGAGGAAGATCGCAACTAATGAAAAACTGTTTTTT	CASSLGLRKIATNEKLFF
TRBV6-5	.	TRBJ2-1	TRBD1	TGTGCCAGCAGGGCGACAGGGGGCGAAGGTAGTGAGCAGTTCTTC	CASRATGGEGSEQFF
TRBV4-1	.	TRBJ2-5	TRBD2	TGCGCCAGCAGCCGGACTAGCGGGAGGGGGCGAGAGACCCAGTACTTC	CASSRTSGRGRETQYF
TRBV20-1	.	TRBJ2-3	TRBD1	TGCAGTGCTAGTTCCGGGACAGGGTTCAGCACAGATACGCAGTATTTT	CSASSGTGFSTDTQYF
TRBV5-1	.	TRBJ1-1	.	TGCGCCAGCAGCTTGGAAGGACACGACGTGGCTGAAGCTTTCTTT	CASSLEGHDVAEAFF
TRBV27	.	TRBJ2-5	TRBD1	TGTGCCAGCAGTCCTACAGGGGTCCTTGGGGAGACCCAGTACTTC	CASSPTGVLGETQYF
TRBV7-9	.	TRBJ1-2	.	TGTGCCAGCAGCTCAAGTGGGGGGAGGGACTATGGCTACACCTTC	CASSSSGGRDYGYTF
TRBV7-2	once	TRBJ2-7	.	TGTGCCAGCAGCTCAGAGGGTTACTCCTACGAGCAGTACTTC	CASSSEGYSYEQYF
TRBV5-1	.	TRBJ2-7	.	TGCGCCAGCAGCTTGGCCGGTTCGCATCACGAGCAGTACTTC	CASSLAGSHHEQYF
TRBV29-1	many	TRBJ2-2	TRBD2	TGCAGCGCGGGACTAGCGGGAGTTCACACCGGGGAGCTGTTTTTT	CSAGLAGVHTGELFF
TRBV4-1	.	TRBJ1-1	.	TGCGCCAGCTCATCGCGGGGGGACACTGAAGCTTTCTTT	CASSSRGDTEAFF